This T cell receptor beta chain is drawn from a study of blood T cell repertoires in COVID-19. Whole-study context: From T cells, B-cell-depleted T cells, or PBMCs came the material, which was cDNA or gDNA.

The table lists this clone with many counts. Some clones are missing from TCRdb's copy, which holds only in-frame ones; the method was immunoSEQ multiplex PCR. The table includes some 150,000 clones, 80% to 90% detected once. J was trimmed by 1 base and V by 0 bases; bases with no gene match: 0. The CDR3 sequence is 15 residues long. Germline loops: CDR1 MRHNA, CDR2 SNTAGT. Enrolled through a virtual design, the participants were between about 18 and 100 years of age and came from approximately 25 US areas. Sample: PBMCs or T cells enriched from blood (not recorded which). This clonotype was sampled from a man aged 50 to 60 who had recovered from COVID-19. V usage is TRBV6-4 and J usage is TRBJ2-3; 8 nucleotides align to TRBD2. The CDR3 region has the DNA TGTGCCAGCAGTGACTCTAGCGGGGGCACAGATACGCAGTATTTT. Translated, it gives CASSDSSGGTDTQYF.